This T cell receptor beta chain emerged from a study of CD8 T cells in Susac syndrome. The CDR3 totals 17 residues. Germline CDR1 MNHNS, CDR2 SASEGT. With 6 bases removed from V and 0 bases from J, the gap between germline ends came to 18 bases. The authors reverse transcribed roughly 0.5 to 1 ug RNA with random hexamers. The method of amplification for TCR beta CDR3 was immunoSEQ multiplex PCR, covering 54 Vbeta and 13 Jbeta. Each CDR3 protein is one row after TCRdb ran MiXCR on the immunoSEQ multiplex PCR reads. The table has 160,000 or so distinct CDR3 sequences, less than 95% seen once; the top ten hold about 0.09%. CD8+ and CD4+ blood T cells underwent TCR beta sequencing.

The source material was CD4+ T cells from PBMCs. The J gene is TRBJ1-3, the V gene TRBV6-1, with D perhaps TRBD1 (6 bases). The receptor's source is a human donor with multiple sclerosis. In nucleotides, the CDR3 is TGTGCCAGCAGCGCCATGGGAACAGGGTTCTCTGGAAACACCATATATTTT. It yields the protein CASSAMGTGFSGNTIYF.